The present T cell receptor (beta chain) was sequenced within a study of CD8+ T cells in alopecia areata. Study results and caveats: Researchers reported that TCR sharing among patients proved less clear than in mice, possibly HLA-linked.

RNA was extracted and reverse transcribed into cDNA as the sequencing template. Libraries were prepared by immunoSEQ multiplex PCR; TCRdb keeps only in-frame clonotypes and omits some of them. Here the sample spans about 100,000 clones, 45% to 70% being singletons. Unmatched junction bases numbered 5, after V lost 1 base and J lost 3 bases. The CDR3 is 15 residues long. Germline CDR1 reads MGHRA; CDR2 reads YSYEKL. In the case of this clone: Its specificity is unknown.

The chain recombines TRBV4-1 with TRBJ2-7, with TRBD1 matching 8 bases. Sequenced: CD8+ T cells sorted from blood. The sequence was obtained from a human donor in good health. CDR3 nucleotides: TGCGCCAGCAGCCAAGGGCGTGGACAGGGCTACGAGCAGTACTTC. Protein: CASSQGRGQGYEQYF.